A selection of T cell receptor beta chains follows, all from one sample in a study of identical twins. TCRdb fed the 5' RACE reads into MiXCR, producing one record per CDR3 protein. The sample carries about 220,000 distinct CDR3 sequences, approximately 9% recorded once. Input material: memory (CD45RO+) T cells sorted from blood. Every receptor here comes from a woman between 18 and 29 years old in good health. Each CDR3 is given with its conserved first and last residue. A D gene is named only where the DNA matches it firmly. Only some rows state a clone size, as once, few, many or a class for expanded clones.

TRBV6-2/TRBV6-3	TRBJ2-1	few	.	CASSGRINEQFF	TGTGCCAGCAGCGGGAGAATCAATGAGCAGTTCTTC
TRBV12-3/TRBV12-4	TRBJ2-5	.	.	CPSRRGQETQYF	TGTCCCAGCAGGCGCGGGCAAGAGACCCAGTACTTC
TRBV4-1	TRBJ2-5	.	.	CASSQVPLQETQYF	TGCGCCAGCAGCCAAGTCCCCCTCCAAGAGACCCAGTACTTC
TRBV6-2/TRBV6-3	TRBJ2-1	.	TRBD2	CASSLLGLAGVQF	TGTGCCAGCAGCCTTTTGGGACTAGCGGGAGTTCAGTTC
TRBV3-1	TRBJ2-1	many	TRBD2	CASSQAGTINEQFF	TGTGCCAGCAGCCAGGCCGGGACTATCAATGAGCAGTTCTTC
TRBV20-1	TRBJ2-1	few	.	CSARDYGGLYNEQFF	TGCAGTGCTAGAGATTACGGCGGGCTCTACAATGAGCAGTTCTTC
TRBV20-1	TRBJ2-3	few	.	CSAIGGSDTQYF	TGCAGTGCTATTGGGGGGTCAGATACGCAGTATTTT
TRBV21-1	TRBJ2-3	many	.	CASTGGSGDTDTQYF	TGTGCCAGCACCGGTGGTAGCGGGGATACAGATACGCAGTATTTT
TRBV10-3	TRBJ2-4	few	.	CASSPTKNIQYF	TGTGCCAGCAGTCCCACCAAAAACATTCAGTACTTC
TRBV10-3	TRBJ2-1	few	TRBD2	CAISGWGGSNYNEQFF	TGTGCCATCAGTGGATGGGGCGGGAGTAACTACAATGAGCAGTTCTTC
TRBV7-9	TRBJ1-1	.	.	CASSLSGAEAFF	TGTGCCAGCAGCTTATCAGGGGCTGAAGCTTTCTTT
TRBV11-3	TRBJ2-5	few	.	CASSTLAQTQYF	TGTGCCAGCAGCACACTGGCCCAGACCCAGTACTTC
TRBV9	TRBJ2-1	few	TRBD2	CASSSLAGGAYNEQFF	TGTGCCAGCAGCTCGCTAGCGGGGGGAGCCTACAATGAGCAGTTCTTC
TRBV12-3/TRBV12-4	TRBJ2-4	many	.	CASSNFGLDKNIQYF	TGTGCCAGCAGTAACTTCGGACTCGACAAAAACATTCAGTACTTC
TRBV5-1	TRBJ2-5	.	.	CASRRAPQETQYF	TGCGCCAGCAGGCGGGCCCCCCAAGAGACCCAGTACTTC
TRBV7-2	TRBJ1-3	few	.	CASSLVAGAGNTIYF	TGTGCCAGCAGCTTAGTGGCGGGGGCAGGAAACACCATATATTTT
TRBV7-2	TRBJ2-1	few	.	CASSLAIAIPYNEQFF	TGTGCCAGCAGCTTAGCGATAGCAATCCCCTACAATGAGCAGTTCTTC
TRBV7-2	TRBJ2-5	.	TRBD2	CASTGLAATRTQYF	TGTGCCAGCACCGGACTAGCGGCTACGAGGACCCAGTACTTC
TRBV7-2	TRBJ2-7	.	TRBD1	CASSRDREGYEQYF	TGTGCCAGCAGCAGGGACAGGGAAGGTTACGAGCAGTACTTC
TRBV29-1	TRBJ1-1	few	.	CSVGSGEPNTEAFF	TGCAGCGTTGGTAGCGGGGAACCGAACACTGAAGCTTTCTTT
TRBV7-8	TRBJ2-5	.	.	CASSTWGAVQETQYF	TGTGCCAGCAGCACTTGGGGGGCGGTCCAAGAGACCCAGTACTTC
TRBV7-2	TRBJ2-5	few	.	CASSSLARETQYF	TGTGCCAGCAGTTCCCTAGCCCGAGAGACCCAGTACTTC
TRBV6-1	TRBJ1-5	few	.	CASRQGYRQPQHF	TGTGCCAGCAGGCAGGGGTACCGGCAGCCCCAGCATTTT
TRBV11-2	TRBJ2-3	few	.	CASSLKVGVRTDTQYF	TGTGCCAGCAGCTTAAAGGTGGGAGTAAGGACAGATACGCAGTATTTT